This passage covers 2 T cell receptor beta chains from one sample sequenced in a study of blood T cell repertoires in COVID-19. TCRdb's copy holds only in-frame clones and misses some; the assay was immunoSEQ multiplex PCR. The table shows around 130,000 clones, with roughly 82% occurring only once. The source material was peripheral blood. The origin of the receptors is a human donor in a cohort sampled during active COVID-19.

The chain joins TRBV5-4 to TRBJ2-2; weak D call: TRBD1 (5 bases). CDR3 size: 14 residues. Between the trimmed V and J ends, which lost 10 bases and 6 bases, there was a span of 19 bases. The V gene's germline CDR1 is SGHNT and CDR2 YYREEE (reference sequence). The CDR3 DNA reads as TGTGCCGGAGAGACTGGGGCCGGAGCCGGGGAGCTGTTTTTT. Protein: CAGETGAGAGELFF.

The chain combines TRBV7-9 with TRBJ2-4; 8 bases align to TRBD2. V lost 5 bases and J lost 8; bases outside the gene matches: 11. This CDR3 contains 15 residues. CDR1 is SEHNR and CDR2 is FQNEAQ in the germline V gene (reference sequence). This CDR3 reads CASSPNSGEGDIQYF. The CDR3 bases are TGTGCCAGCAGCCCCAATAGCGGGGAAGGGGACATTCAGTACTTC.